Detailed here is one TCR beta chain. As yet, its antigen is unknown. This specimen belongs to a study of response to subunit inactivated influenza vaccine. This CDR3 region has 16 residues. CDR1 is LGHNA and CDR2 is YNFKEQ in the germline V gene. The trim removed 0 bases at V and 5 bases at J, leaving 9 bases unmatched. TCRdb recomputed calls from the RT-PCR reads with MiXCR, one row per CDR3 protein. The table has around 790,000 distinct CDR3 sequences, 21% seen once. Broader study findings: Each seasonal influenza vaccination recruits few new T cells, the authors suggested.

The input for sequencing was PBMCs from blood, taken about 5 days after vaccination. The receptor's source is a man aged 50-60 years who received an inactivated influenza vaccine. The rearrangement joins TRBV4-2 to TRBJ2-5; 7 bases agree with TRBD2. CDR3 nucleotides: TGTGCCAGCAGCCAAGATCATAGCGTGCGGGGGGAGACCCAGTACTTC. It encodes CASSQDHSVRGETQYF.